This T cell receptor beta chain stems from a study of shared clonotypes between healthy human individuals. As for the study in general: Aged 18 to 49, the donors were two women and a few men.

In its sample, this clone was seen once. Its antigen is currently unknown. The naive CD8 fraction comprised CD45RO-negative cells positively selected for CCR7 and excluded terminally differentiated effector memory CD45RA+ cells. Study results and limitations: Larger richness was generally estimated for naive than memory subsets. The generation probabilities recorded for non-shared clonotypes fell below those of clonotypes shared by all four donors.

Trimming at V came to 3 bases and at J to 2 bases, leaving 11 bases not matched to a gene. The CDR3 sequence is 17 residues long. Germline V gene lookup returns CDR1 MNHEY and CDR2 SMNVEV (reference sequence). The test was conducted at deep level. Libraries were prepared by immunoSEQ multiplex PCR; TCRdb keeps only in-frame clonotypes and omits some of them. The top ten clones hold over 1.5% of a sample with roughly 2,000,000 clones, roughly 95% of them seen once. The chain has TRBV27 and TRBJ2-5, with 8 nucleotides matching TRBD2. The sequencing input was naive CD8+ T cells from PBMCs. The TCR originated in a man aged 18 to 30 in good health. Some clones in this sample may be carry-over from other donors' samples. The CDR3 here is CASSFFPERGQQETQYF. CDR3 nucleotide sequence: TGTGCCAGCAGTTTCTTTCCTGAGCGGGGGCAACAAGAGACCCAGTACTTC.